Below, 22 T cell receptor beta chains from the same sample are listed, as sequenced in a study of PD-1 blockade in classical Hodgkin lymphoma. Each patient relapsed following autologous stem cell transplantation, and prior brentuximab vedotin exposure differed. Clones were sequenced by immunoSEQ multiplex PCR, and TCRdb holds only the in-frame ones, with some missing. The sample lists more than 25,000 clones, 78% occurring once. The material was peripheral blood mononuclear cells (PBMCs), obtained before the second cycle of nivolumab. The receptor source for this set is a human donor with classical Hodgkin lymphoma.

This clone was seen more than once but under ten times. V and J are TRBV5-4 and TRBJ2-5; no definite D call. Per germline, CDR1 SGHNT and CDR2 YYREEE (reference sequence). V lost 4 bases, J lost 5 bases, and 6 bases lay in between. CDR3 length: 11 amino acids. CDR3 bases: TGTGCCAGCAGCGTAAAGGAGACCCAGTACTTC. The encoded protein is CASSVKETQYF.

The V and J genes are TRBV7-8 and TRBJ1-1, with 7 bases lining up with TRBD1. The CDR3 is 13 amino acids. J gave up 7 bases and V 5 bases, and 7 bases lay outside the gene matches. Germline V gene sequence: CDR1 SGHVS, CDR2 FQNEAQ. The CDR3 here is CASSVGQANEAFF. CDR3 bases: TGTGCCAGCAGCGTTGGACAGGCAAATGAAGCTTTCTTT.

CDR3 DNA sequence: TGTGCCAGCAGTGAAGCGTCGGACAGGGCGGATGGCTACACCTTC. Protein sequence: CASSEASDRADGYTF. The gene calls are TRBV6-1 and TRBJ1-2; TRBD1 agrees at 8 bases. Germline V gene lookup returns CDR1 MNHNS and CDR2 SASEGT. This CDR3 has 15 residues. J lost 6 bases, V lost 0 bases, and 6 bases had no gene match.

This clone has only a few counts. This chain links TRBV18 with TRBJ1-5; tentative D call: TRBD1 (6 bases). Germline-derived CDR1 and CDR2 are KGHSH and LQKENI. This CDR3 is built from 13 residues. With 2 bases removed from V and 7 bases from J, the gap between germline ends came to 9 bases. Here the CDR3 reads CASSPGGGQPQHF. CDR3 sequence (DNA): TGTGCCAGCTCACCAGGAGGGGGACAGCCCCAGCATTTT.

Only one count was recorded for this clone. Here the CDR3 DNA reads TGTGCCAGCAGTGAGTGGAGCACAGATACGCAGTATTTT. Translation: CASSEWSTDTQYF. The rearrangement uses TRBV25-1 and TRBJ2-3; D is uncertain. This CDR3 spans 13 amino acids. Trimming took 3 bases from V and 0 from J, leaving 4 bases between them. Germline V gives CDR1 MGHDK, CDR2 SYGVNS.

In its sample, this clone was seen once. The rearrangement uses TRBV7-8 and TRBJ2-7; no clear D. With 5 bases removed from V and 6 bases from J, the gap between germline ends came to 11 bases. This CDR3 comprises 12 residues. From germline, CDR1 is SGHVS and CDR2 FQNEAQ. CDR3 amino acids: CASSPPGGEQYF. CDR3 in DNA: TGTGCCAGCAGCCCACCGGGCGGCGAGCAGTACTTC.

The chain couples TRBV19 to TRBJ1-2; the D is unclear. The CDR3 runs to 14 residues. V was shortened by 1 base and J by 3 bases, with 9 bases between the two germline ends. Germline V gene data show CDR1 as LNHDA and CDR2 as SQIVND (reference sequence). The DNA of the CDR3 is TGTGCCAGTAGTATAGCGGGCGCCGACTATGGCTACACCTTC. Protein product: CASSIAGADYGYTF. Looking up the rest from reference TRBV19 and TRBJ1-2 gives the full variable domain: DGGITQSPKYLFRKEGQNVTLSCEQNLNHDAMYWYRQDPGQGLRLIYYSQIVNDFQKGDIAEGYSVSREKKESFPLTVTSAQKNPTAFYLCASSIAGADYGYTFGSGTRLTVV.

This clone was observed a handful of times. V and J are TRBV12-5 and TRBJ2-5; D call uncertain. The CDR3 sequence is 16 residues long. Germline lookup yields CDR1 LGHNT and CDR2 FRNRAP. V shed 3 bases and J shed 5 bases, with 19 bases lying between them. Here the CDR3 DNA reads TGTGCTAGTGGTTTCCTCCCGAGTCGAAGCAGGGAGACCCAGTACTTC. It encodes CASGFLPSRSRETQYF.

V usage is TRBV28 and J usage is TRBJ2-5; possibly TRBD2 for D (6 bases). V was clipped by 4 bases and J by 2 bases, with 11 bases between them. This CDR3 region has 14 residues. Germline V CDR1 and CDR2: MDHEN, SYDVKM. The CDR3, as DNA: TGTGCCAGCAGTTCAGGGACTCTTCAAGAGACCCAGTACTTC. It specifies CASSSGTLQETQYF.

This clone was seen a few times. V and J are TRBV5-4 and TRBJ1-2, with TRBD1 identical over 8 bases. The CDR3 extends over 12 amino acids. Germline loops: CDR1 SGHNT, CDR2 YYREEE (reference sequence). The V segment lost 4 bases and the J segment 6 bases; nucleotides outside the gene matches: 2. The CDR3 loop reads CASSPGGNGYTF. DNA of the CDR3: TGTGCCAGCAGCCCAGGGGGCAATGGCTACACCTTC.

The chain couples TRBV7-8 to TRBJ1-1; D unresolved. This CDR3 is built from 13 residues. V dropped 2 bases and J dropped 1 base, with 5 bases sitting between them. CDR1 is SGHVS, CDR2 FQNEAQ, per germline. The CDR3 loop is CASSLQSNTEAFF. CDR3 sequence (DNA): TGTGCCAGCAGCTTACAGTCGAACACTGAAGCTTTCTTT. Full variable domain (remainder filled in from reference TRBV7-8 and TRBJ1-1): GAGVSQSPRYKVAKRGQDVALRCDPISGHVSLFWYQQALGQGPEFLTYFQNEAQLDKSGLPSDRFFAERPEGSVSTLKIQRTQQEDSAVYLCASSLQSNTEAFFGQGTRLTVV.

V is TRBV28 and J is TRBJ1-1; 9 bases align to TRBD1. This CDR3 spans 15 amino acids. Germline V gene lookup returns CDR1 MDHEN and CDR2 SYDVKM. V lost 2 bases and J lost 7; bases outside the gene matches: 8. CDR3 bases: TGTGCCAGCAGTTTACTCGGACAGGGGTTGGGTGAAGCTTTCTTT. It encodes CASSLLGQGLGEAFF.

The V gene is TRBV19, the J gene TRBJ1-3; 9 bases align to TRBD1. Germline V gives CDR1 LNHDA, CDR2 SQIVND (reference sequence). The CDR3 runs 16 residues. Germline trimming cut 7 bases from V and 2 bases from J; bases unmatched to any gene: 9. In DNA form, the CDR3 reads TGTGCCAGTATTCCCGGACAGGGGCGCCCTGGAAACACCATATATTTT. Protein sequence: CASIPGQGRPGNTIYF.

The J gene is TRBJ2-2, the V gene TRBV7-2; 9 bases align to TRBD1. V lost 5 bases, J lost 4 bases, and 8 bases stayed unmatched. CDR3 length equals 16 residues. Germline CDR1 reads SGHTA; CDR2 reads FQGNSA. CDR3 nucleotide sequence: TGTGCCAGCAGCCTACGGACAGGGGAGAGCACCGGGGAGCTGTTTTTT. It translates to CASSLRTGESTGELFF. The complete variable domain, with remaining parts taken from reference TRBV7-2 and TRBJ2-2, reads GAGVSQSPSNKVTEKGKDVELRCDPISGHTALYWYRQSLGQGLEFLIYFQGNSAPDKSGLPSDRFSAERTGGSVSTLTIQRTQQEDSAVYLCASSLRTGESTGELFFGEGSRLTVL.

The rearrangement links TRBV9 to TRBJ2-2; a possible D gene is TRBD1 (5 bases). Germline values: CDR1 SGDLS, CDR2 YYNGEE. There are 15 residues in the CDR3. Trimming took off 2 bases at V and 1 base at J, with 9 bases between the two ends. This CDR3 reads CASSVFQGNTGELFF. In DNA, the CDR3 is TGTGCCAGCAGCGTGTTTCAGGGGAACACCGGGGAGCTGTTTTTT.

The genes are TRBV5-1 and TRBJ1-3; D is unresolved. Germline CDR1 SGHRS, CDR2 YFSETQ. V was trimmed by 0 bases and J by 0 bases, leaving 7 bases between them. The CDR3 spans 15 residues. The CDR3: CASSLEGSSGNTIYF. The CDR3 nucleotides read TGCGCCAGCAGCTTGGAGGGCAGCTCTGGAAACACCATATATTTT.

The rearrangement links TRBV5-6 to TRBJ2-5, with D possibly matching TRBD1 (6 bases). Germline V gene sequence: CDR1 SGHDT, CDR2 YYEEEE. The CDR3 is 17 residues long. V lost 7 bases and J 2 bases, leaving 24 bases between the germline ends. The CDR3 coding sequence is TGTGCCAGCCAAACCTTACCGAGTAGGACAGCACAAGAGACCCAGTACTTC. It codes for CASQTLPSRTAQETQYF.

This rearrangement joins TRBV5-1 to TRBJ1-6; 7 bases line up with TRBD1. Per the germline V gene, CDR1 is SGHRS and CDR2 is YFSETQ. With V trimmed by 3 bases and J by 10 bases, 10 bases remained unmatched. This CDR3 spans 15 amino acids. The CDR3 bases are TGCGCCAGCAGCTCAACAGGGGAATTGGGCTCACCCCTCCACTTT. Translated: CASSSTGELGSPLHF.

The chain links TRBV5-6 to TRBJ1-5; D is uncertain. This CDR3 is 15 amino acids long. The germline V gene encodes CDR1 SGHDT and CDR2 YYEEEE. V lost 0 bases and J 5 bases, leaving 12 bases between the germline ends. The CDR3 DNA sequence: TGTGCCAGCAGCTTGGGCGGTCAGTGGTATCAGCCCCAGCATTTT. Protein product: CASSLGGQWYQPQHF. The whole variable domain, filled in from reference TRBV5-6 and TRBJ1-5, reads DAGVTQSPTHLIKTRGQQVTLRCSPKSGHDTVSWYQQALGQGPQFIFQYYEEEERQRGNFPDRFSGHQFPNYSSELNVNALLLGDSALYLCASSLGGQWYQPQHFGDGTRLSIL.

The V and J genes are TRBV28 and TRBJ1-4, with 9 bases lining up with TRBD1. Germline lookup yields CDR1 MDHEN and CDR2 SYDVKM. The CDR3 sequence is 15 residues long. Trimming removed 6 bases from V and 0 bases from J; junction bases left unmatched: 2. CDR3 loop: CASRRQGATNEKLFF. The CDR3, as DNA: TGTGCCAGCAGAAGACAGGGGGCAACTAATGAAAAACTGTTTTTT.

There are a few counts of this clone. This chain links TRBV9 with TRBJ1-1; D is uncertain. CDR1 SGDLS and CDR2 YYNGEE come from the germline V gene. The V gene lost 2 bases and the J gene lost 0 bases, with 8 bases spanning the gap. CDR3 length equals 14 residues. CDR3 nucleotide sequence: TGTGCCAGCAGCGTTGGCCTCATGAACACTGAAGCTTTCTTT. Amino acids: CASSVGLMNTEAFF.

The chain recombines TRBV18 with TRBJ1-5, with D maybe TRBD1 (6 bases). This CDR3 contains 15 residues. Germline-derived CDR1 and CDR2 are KGHSH and LQKENI. V was shortened by 4 bases and J by 0 bases, with 10 bases between the two germline ends. CDR3 loop: CASSLGHASNQPQHF. DNA of the CDR3: TGTGCCAGCTCACTGGGACACGCTAGCAATCAGCCCCAGCATTTT.